These 5 T cell receptor beta chains came from one sample sequenced in a study of human T cells and chemical hapten exposure. TCRdb fed the RACE reads into MiXCR, producing one record per CDR3 protein. This table holds a few hundred thousand distinct CDR3 sequences, 4% to 5.5% found once. Time point given: patch test 1, 2 weeks after DPC sensitization. Noted treatment: therapeutic diphenylcyclopropenone sensitization with weekly scalp DPC. The sequences come from whole blood, collected in connection with sensitization to the hapten diphenylcyclopropenone (DPC). The origin of the receptors is a woman between 50 and 59 years old with alopecia areata. Some clones in this sample may be carry-over from other donors' samples.

This clonotype was counted ten times or more. The chain employs TRBV20-1 and TRBJ2-1; D gene uncertain. The CDR3 runs to 11 residues. The germline gives CDR1 DFQATT, CDR2 SNEGSKA (reference sequence). CDR3 in amino acids: CTPISYNEQFF. The CDR3, as DNA: TGCACCCCGATCTCCTACAATGAGCAGTTCTTC.

This chain uses TRBV19 with TRBJ1-1, with D perhaps matching TRBD1 (6 bases). This CDR3 comprises 12 residues. Germline loops: CDR1 LNHDA, CDR2 SQIVND (reference sequence). The V end lost 3 bases, the J end lost 7 bases, and 9 bases lay between the germline ends. The CDR3 protein is CASSMGGSEAFF. The CDR3, as DNA: TGTGCCAGTAGTATGGGGGGCAGTGAAGCTTTCTTT.

This clonotype showed up many times. The genes are TRBV10-3 and TRBJ2-7; either TRBD1 or TRBD2 may fit D (5 bases each). CDR3 length: 14 residues. The V gene lost 4 bases and the J gene lost 2 bases, with 12 bases spanning the gap. Germline V gives CDR1 ENHRY, CDR2 SYGVKD. The CDR3 loop reads CAISGGTAAYEQYF. In DNA form, the CDR3 reads TGTGCCATCAGTGGAGGGACCGCTGCCTACGAGCAGTACTTC.

The chain uses TRBV4-3 and TRBJ1-1; D is undetermined. The germline CDR1 and CDR2 sequences are LGHNA and YSLEER. V was cut by 3 bases and J by 1 base, with 6 bases left in between. The CDR3 sequence is 13 residues long. The CDR3 DNA is TGCGCCAGCAGCCAGAGACAGAACACTGAAGCTTTCTTT. It yields the protein CASSQRQNTEAFF.

Remarks on this clonotype: One base away lies a much larger clone, so this may be a sequencing read error. The chain uses TRBV5-1 and TRBJ1-2; no clear D gene. Germline loops: CDR1 SGHRS, CDR2 YFSETQ. The CDR3 runs to 12 residues. In DNA form, the CDR3 reads TGCGCCAGCAACTTGGAAGACTATGGCTACACCTTC. Translating gives CASNLEDYGYTF.